This T cell receptor (beta chain) was recorded in a study of response to subunit inactivated influenza vaccine. Trimming at V came to 4 bases and at J to 6 bases, leaving 11 bases not matched to a gene. The CDR3 has 15 amino acids. CDR1 and CDR2 (germline): DFQATT, SNEGSKA (reference sequence). In TCRdb, the RT-PCR reads were re-called with MiXCR into one record per CDR3 protein. This sample has 500,000 or so distinct CDR3 sequences, with roughly 9.8% found just once. Study-level findings and limits: Authors suggested few new T cells are recruited by each seasonal influenza vaccination.

This clonotype was picked up a small number of times. Its specificity is unknown. The receptor's source is a man aged 45-60 years who received an inactivated influenza vaccine. J is TRBJ2-3 and V is TRBV20-1; 9 bases map to TRBD2. Sequencing used PBMCs from blood, obtained more than 35 days after vaccination. The CDR3 reads CSAIGLAGMPDTQYF. The CDR3, as DNA: TGCAGTGCTATCGGGCTAGCGGGGATGCCCGATACGCAGTATTTT.